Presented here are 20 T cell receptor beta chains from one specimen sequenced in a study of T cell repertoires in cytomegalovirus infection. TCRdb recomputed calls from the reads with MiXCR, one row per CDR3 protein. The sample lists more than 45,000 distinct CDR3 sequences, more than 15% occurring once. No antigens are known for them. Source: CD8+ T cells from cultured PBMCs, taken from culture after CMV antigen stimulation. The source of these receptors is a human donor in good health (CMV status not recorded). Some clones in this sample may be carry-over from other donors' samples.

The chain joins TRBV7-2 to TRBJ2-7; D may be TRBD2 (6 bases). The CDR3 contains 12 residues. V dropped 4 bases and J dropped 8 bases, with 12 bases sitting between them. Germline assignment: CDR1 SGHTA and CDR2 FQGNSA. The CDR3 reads CASSWDSRKQYF. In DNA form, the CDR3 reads TGTGCCAGCAGCTGGGACTCGAGGAAGCAGTACTTC.

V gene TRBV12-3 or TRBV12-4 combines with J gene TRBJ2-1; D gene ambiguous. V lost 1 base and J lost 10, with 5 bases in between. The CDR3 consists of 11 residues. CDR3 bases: TGTGCCAGCAGTTTAGAGGGAGAGCAGTTCTTC. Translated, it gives CASSLEGEQFF.

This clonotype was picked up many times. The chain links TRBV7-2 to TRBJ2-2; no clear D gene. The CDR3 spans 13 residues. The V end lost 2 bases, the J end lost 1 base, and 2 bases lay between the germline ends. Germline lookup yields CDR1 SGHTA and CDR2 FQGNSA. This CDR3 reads CASSLRNTGELFF. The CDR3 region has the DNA TGTGCCAGCAGCTTACGGAACACCGGGGAGCTGTTTTTT.

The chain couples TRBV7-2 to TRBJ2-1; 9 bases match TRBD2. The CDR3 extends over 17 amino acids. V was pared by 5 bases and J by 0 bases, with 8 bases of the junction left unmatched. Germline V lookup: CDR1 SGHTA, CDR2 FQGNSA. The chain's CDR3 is CASSLRTSAFSYNEQFF. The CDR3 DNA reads TGTGCCAGCAGCCTCCGGACTAGCGCGTTCTCCTACAATGAGCAGTTCTTC.

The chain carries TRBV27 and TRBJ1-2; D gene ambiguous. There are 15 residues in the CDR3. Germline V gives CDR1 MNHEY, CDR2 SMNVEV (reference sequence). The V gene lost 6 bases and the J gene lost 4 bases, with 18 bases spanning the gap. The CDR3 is CASSLNPKHPYGYTF. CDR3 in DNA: TGTGCCAGCAGCTTAAACCCGAAGCATCCCTATGGCTACACCTTC.

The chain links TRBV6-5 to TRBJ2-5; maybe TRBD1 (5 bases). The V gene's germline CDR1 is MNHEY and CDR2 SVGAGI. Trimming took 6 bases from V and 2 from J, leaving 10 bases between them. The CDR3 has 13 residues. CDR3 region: CASSAGLQETQYF. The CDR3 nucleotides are TGTGCCAGCAGCGCAGGGTTACAAGAGACCCAGTACTTC.

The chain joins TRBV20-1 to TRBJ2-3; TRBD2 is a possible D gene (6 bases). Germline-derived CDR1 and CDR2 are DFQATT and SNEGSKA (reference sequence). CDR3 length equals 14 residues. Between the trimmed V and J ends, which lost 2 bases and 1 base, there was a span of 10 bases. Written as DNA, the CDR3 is TGCAGTGCTAGATTGGGGGAGGGCACAGATACGCAGTATTTT. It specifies CSARLGEGTDTQYF.

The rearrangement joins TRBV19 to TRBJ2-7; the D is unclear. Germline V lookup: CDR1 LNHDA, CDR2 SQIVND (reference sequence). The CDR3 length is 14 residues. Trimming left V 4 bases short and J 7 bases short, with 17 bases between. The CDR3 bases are TGTGCCAGTAGTAGCGGCTCCTTACTACTGGAGCAGTACTTC. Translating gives CASSSGSLLLEQYF.

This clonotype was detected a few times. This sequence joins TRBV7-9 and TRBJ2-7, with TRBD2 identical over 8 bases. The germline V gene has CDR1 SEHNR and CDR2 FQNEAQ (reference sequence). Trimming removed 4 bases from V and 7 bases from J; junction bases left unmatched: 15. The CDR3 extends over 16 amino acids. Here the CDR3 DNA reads TGTGCCAGCAGCTCCGGATCACTAGCGGCCGTTGAAGAGCAGTACTTC. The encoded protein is CASSSGSLAAVEEQYF. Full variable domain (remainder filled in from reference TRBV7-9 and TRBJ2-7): DTGVSQNPRHKITKRGQNVTFRCDPISEHNRLYWYRQTLGQGPEFLTYFQNEAQLEKSRLLSDRFSAERPKGSFSTLEIQRTEQGDSAMYLCASSSGSLAAVEEQYFGPGTRLTVT.

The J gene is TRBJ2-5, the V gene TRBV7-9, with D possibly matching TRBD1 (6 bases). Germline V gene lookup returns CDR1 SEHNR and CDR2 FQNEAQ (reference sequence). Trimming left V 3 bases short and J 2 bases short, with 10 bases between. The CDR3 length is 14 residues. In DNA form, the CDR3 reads TGTGCCAGCAGCTTCGTACAGGGACAAGAGACCCAGTACTTC. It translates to CASSFVQGQETQYF. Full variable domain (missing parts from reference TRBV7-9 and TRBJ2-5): DTGVSQNPRHKITKRGQNVTFRCDPISEHNRLYWYRQTLGQGPEFLTYFQNEAQLEKSRLLSDRFSAERPKGSFSTLEIQRTEQGDSAMYLCASSFVQGQETQYFGPGTRLLVL.

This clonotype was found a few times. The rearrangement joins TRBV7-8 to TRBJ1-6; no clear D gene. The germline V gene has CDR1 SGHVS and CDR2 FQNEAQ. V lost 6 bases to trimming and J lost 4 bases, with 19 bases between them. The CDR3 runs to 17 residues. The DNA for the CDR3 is TGTGCCAGCAGTCCTACAGCCCCCTCGAATTATAATTCACCCCTCCACTTT. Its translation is CASSPTAPSNYNSPLHF. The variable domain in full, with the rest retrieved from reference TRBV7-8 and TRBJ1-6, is GAGVSQSPRYKVAKRGQDVALRCDPISGHVSLFWYQQALGQGPEFLTYFQNEAQLDKSGLPSDRFFAERPEGSVSTLKIQRTQQEDSAVYLCASSPTAPSNYNSPLHFGNGTRLTVT.

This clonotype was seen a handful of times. The CDR3 reads CASSLRSSREEQFF. In DNA form, the CDR3 reads TGTGCCAGCAGTTTAAGGTCTAGCCGGGAGGAGCAGTTCTTC. This chain connects TRBV12-3 or TRBV12-4 to TRBJ2-1; a weak D match, TRBD2 (6 bases). The CDR3 is 14 residues long. Deletions cut 2 bases from V and 10 bases from J, with 15 bases between.

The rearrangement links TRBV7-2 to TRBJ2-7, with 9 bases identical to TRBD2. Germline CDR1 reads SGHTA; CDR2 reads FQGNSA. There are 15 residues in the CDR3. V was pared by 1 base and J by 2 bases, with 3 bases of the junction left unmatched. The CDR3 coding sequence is TGTGCCAGCAGCTTAGTGCGGGAGGGAACCTACGAGCAGTACTTC. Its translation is CASSLVREGTYEQYF.

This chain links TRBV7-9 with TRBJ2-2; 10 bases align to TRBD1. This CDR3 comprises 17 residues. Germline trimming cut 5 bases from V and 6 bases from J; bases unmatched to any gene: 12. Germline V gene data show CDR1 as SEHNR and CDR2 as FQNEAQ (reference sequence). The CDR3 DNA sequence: TGTGCCAGCAGCCTACGAGACAGGGGGCGTTTGTCCGGGGAGCTGTTTTTT. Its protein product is CASSLRDRGRLSGELFF. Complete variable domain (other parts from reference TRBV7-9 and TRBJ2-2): DTGVSQNPRHKITKRGQNVTFRCDPISEHNRLYWYRQTLGQGPEFLTYFQNEAQLEKSRLLSDRFSAERPKGSFSTLEIQRTEQGDSAMYLCASSLRDRGRLSGELFFGEGSRLTVL.

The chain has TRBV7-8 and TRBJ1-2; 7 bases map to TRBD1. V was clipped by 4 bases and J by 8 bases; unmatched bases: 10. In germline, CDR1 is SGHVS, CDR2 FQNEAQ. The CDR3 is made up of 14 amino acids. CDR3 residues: CASSSVYRGEGYTF. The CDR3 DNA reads TGTGCCAGCAGCTCGGTATACAGGGGCGAAGGCTACACCTTC.

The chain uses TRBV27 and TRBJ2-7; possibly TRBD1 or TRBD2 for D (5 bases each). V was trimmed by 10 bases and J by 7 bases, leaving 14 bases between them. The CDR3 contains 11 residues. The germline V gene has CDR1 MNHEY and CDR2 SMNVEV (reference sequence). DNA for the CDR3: TGTGCCACCATGAGGGGCTTTGAGCAGTACTTC. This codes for CATMRGFEQYF.

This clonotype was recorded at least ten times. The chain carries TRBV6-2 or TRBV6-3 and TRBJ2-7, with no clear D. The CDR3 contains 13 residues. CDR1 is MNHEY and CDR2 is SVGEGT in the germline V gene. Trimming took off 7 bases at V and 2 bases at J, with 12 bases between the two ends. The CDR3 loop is CASTLYPAYEQYF. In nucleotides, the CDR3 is TGTGCCAGCACCCTGTACCCGGCCTACGAGCAGTACTTC.

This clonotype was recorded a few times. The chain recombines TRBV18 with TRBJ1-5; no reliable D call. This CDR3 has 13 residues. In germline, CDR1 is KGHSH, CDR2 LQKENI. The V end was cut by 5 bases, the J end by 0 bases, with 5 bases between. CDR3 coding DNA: TGTGCCAGCTCATCCTATAGCAATCAGCCCCAGCATTTT. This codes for CASSSYSNQPQHF.

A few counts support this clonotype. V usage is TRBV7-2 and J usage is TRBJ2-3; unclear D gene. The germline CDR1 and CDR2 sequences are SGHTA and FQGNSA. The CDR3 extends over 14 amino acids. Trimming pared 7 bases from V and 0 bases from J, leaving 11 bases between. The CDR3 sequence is CASKAGLSTDTQYF. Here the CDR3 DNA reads TGTGCCAGCAAGGCCGGTCTCAGCACAGATACGCAGTATTTT.

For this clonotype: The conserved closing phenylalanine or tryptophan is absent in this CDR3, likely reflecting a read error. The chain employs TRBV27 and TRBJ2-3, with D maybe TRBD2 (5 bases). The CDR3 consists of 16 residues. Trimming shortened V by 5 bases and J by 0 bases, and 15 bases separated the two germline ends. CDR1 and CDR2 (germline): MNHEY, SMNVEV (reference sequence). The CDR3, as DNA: TGTGCCAGCAGTCACCCAGCGGAGTCTAGCACAGATACGCAGTATTTA. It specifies CASSHPAESSTDTQYL.